The rows below give T cell receptor beta chains drawn from one sample of a study of molecular identifiers for immune sequencing clone quantification. TCRdb independently ran MiXCR on the PCR reads; one entry per CDR3 protein. The data contain approximately 500,000 distinct CDR3 sequences, around 23% of them singletons. The source material was naive CD8+ T cells from blood, with Jurkat cell RNA spiked in. The receptors come from a human donor in good health. Some libraries in this study had Jurkat cell RNA spiked in. CDR3s include the opening cysteine and the closing phenylalanine or tryptophan. The D gene is left open where the match is weak. Clone size appears in some rows only: once, few, many, or a class for an expanded clone.

cdr3_nt cdr3_aa d_call j_call v_call clone_size
TGTGCCAGTAGTATAGTAGAGGACGCATCCACCTACGAGCAGTACTTC CASSIVEDASTYEQYF . TRBJ2-7 TRBV19 few
TGTGCCAGCAGTTCCGGGCAGCCTCAAGAAAAACTGTTTTTT CASSSGQPQEKLFF . TRBJ1-4 TRBV12-3/TRBV12-4 .
TGTGCCAGCGGGCATGGGATAACTAGTGAAAAACTGTTTTTT CASGHGITSEKLFF . TRBJ1-4 TRBV7-9 .
TGTGCCAGCGCCCACTCTGAACTCCAAGAGACCCAGTACTTC CASAHSELQETQYF . TRBJ2-5 TRBV27 .
TGTGCCAGCAGCCCCAGGGACAGCAATTACGATCTGTACTTC CASSPRDSNYDLYF TRBD1 TRBJ2-7 TRBV13 many
TGCGCCAGCAGCCAAGATCTTAATGGGGGCCCCTACACCGGGGAGCTGTTTTTT CASSQDLNGGPYTGELFF . TRBJ2-2 TRBV4-3 few
TGCGCCAGCAGGGCCAGACAGGGTTCTAGCACAGATACGCAGTATTTT CASRARQGSSTDTQYF TRBD1 TRBJ2-3 TRBV4-1 few
TGTGCCAGCAGCCAAGAATTTTGGGGAACCCAAGAGACCCAGTACTTC CASSQEFWGTQETQYF . TRBJ2-5 TRBV14 .
TGTGCCAGCAGCTCACTCAGGGGGCGTGGAGCTTTCTTT CASSSLRGRGAFF TRBD1 TRBJ1-1 TRBV5-8 many
TGCAGCGTCCCCGGGGCAGGGGGACCCTACGAGCAGTACTTC CSVPGAGGPYEQYF TRBD1 TRBJ2-7 TRBV29-1 once
TGTGCCAGCGGTCTAGGCGTGGACTACGAGCAGTACTTC CASGLGVDYEQYF . TRBJ2-7 TRBV27 .
TGCAGTGCTTCGGACAGGGCTAGCACAGATACGCAGTATTTT CSASDRASTDTQYF TRBD1 TRBJ2-3 TRBV20-1 many
TGTGCCCGTGATACAGTGAACACCGGGGAGCTGTTTTTT CARDTVNTGELFF . TRBJ2-2 TRBV30 .
TGTGCCAGCAGGCATCCGGGACAAGGCACAGATACGCAGTATTTT CASRHPGQGTDTQYF . TRBJ2-3 TRBV7-9 .
TGTGCCAGCAGTTTTGTTGGACAGGGGACCTCTGGGGCCAACGTCCTGACTTTC CASSFVGQGTSGANVLTF TRBD1 TRBJ2-6 TRBV28 many
TGTGCCAGCAGCCAAGCAGGGGAAGACACCGGGGAGCTGTTTTTT CASSQAGEDTGELFF . TRBJ2-2 TRBV3-1 many
TGCAGTGCCCGAGATCGGGTCCTGAACACTGAAGCTTTCTTT CSARDRVLNTEAFF . TRBJ1-1 TRBV20-1 .
TGTGCCAGCAGCGGGGACAGGGGCCCTGAAGCTTTCTTT CASSGDRGPEAFF TRBD1 TRBJ1-1 TRBV28 .
TGCGCCAGCAGCCAGGCGACAGGGTTCAATCAGCCCCAGCATTTT CASSQATGFNQPQHF TRBD1 TRBJ1-5 TRBV4-3 .
TGTGCCAGCAGCGTAGCGGGAGCGGGCTCCTACGAGCAGTACTTC CASSVAGAGSYEQYF . TRBJ2-7 TRBV9 .
TGTGCCAGCAGCACCGATGAACGGGGACTAGGAGAGACCCAGTACTTC CASSTDERGLGETQYF TRBD2 TRBJ2-5 TRBV6-5 .
TGTGCCAGCGGTGGGACAGGGGCTAATGAAAACCTGTTTTTT CASGGTGANENLFF TRBD1 TRBJ1-4 TRBV7-9 .
TGTGCCAGCAGTCCAAGACTAGCCCAGCAGAATGAGCAGTTCTTC CASSPRLAQQNEQFF TRBD2 TRBJ2-1 TRBV5-8 few
TGTGCCAGCAGCTCAAATCGGGACAGGTTCTCTAATGAAAAACTGTTTTTT CASSSNRDRFSNEKLFF TRBD1 TRBJ1-4 TRBV7-9 .
TGTGCCAGCGGTTACCTCCAGCTAAGCAATCAGCCCCAGTATTTT CASGYLQLSNQPQYF . TRBJ2-3 TRBV6-2/TRBV6-3 .
TGTGCCCGCAGCGAACCGGGGGCCAATGAGCAGTTCTTC CARSEPGANEQFF . TRBJ2-1 TRBV11-2 .
TGCGCCAGCAGCCTGACTAGCTCCTCGGATACGCAGTATTTT CASSLTSSSDTQYF TRBD2 TRBJ2-3 TRBV4-1 .
TGTGCCAGCAGCGCCGTGAGCTCTGGAAACACCATATATTTT CASSAVSSGNTIYF . TRBJ1-3 TRBV9 many
TGTGCCTGGGGGGACGGCAATGAGCAGTTCTTC CAWGDGNEQFF . TRBJ2-1 TRBV30 few
TGTGCCAGCAGGACTAGCGGAAAAAGCACAGATACGCAGTATTTT CASRTSGKSTDTQYF TRBD2 TRBJ2-3 TRBV6-2/TRBV6-3 few
TGTGCCAGCAGCCAGGGACAGGGGGCGCCCAATGAGCAGTTCTTC CASSQGQGAPNEQFF TRBD1 TRBJ2-1 TRBV7-9 .
TGTGCCAGCGGGACAGGGGGCCAAGAGACCCAGTACTTC CASGTGGQETQYF TRBD1 TRBJ2-5 TRBV6-2/TRBV6-3 few
TGTGCCAGCAGCCCGGAATCCAGGATAGAGACCCAGTACTTC CASSPESRIETQYF . TRBJ2-5 TRBV5-6 many
TGCAGCGGTTACAATGTAGGACAGGGTTGGTGGCAGGTCACTGAAGCTTTCTTT CSGYNVGQGWWQVTEAFF TRBD1 TRBJ1-1 TRBV29-1 many
TGCAGTGCTAGGACTAGCGGGAGGGAGTGGACCGGGGAGCTGTTTTTT CSARTSGREWTGELFF TRBD2 TRBJ2-2 TRBV20-1 many
TGTGCCAGCAGCCAAATAACAGAATGGTCTGGGGCCAACGTCCTGACTTTC CASSQITEWSGANVLTF . TRBJ2-6 TRBV3-1 few
TGCGCCAGCAGCCAAGATGCCATGGTAGGGTTCCAGCCCCAGCATTTT CASSQDAMVGFQPQHF . TRBJ1-5 TRBV4-1 few
TGTGCCAGCAAGTCGGCCGTGAGCTCCTATAATTCACCCCTCCACTTT CASKSAVSSYNSPLHF . TRBJ1-6 TRBV12-3/TRBV12-4 .
TGTGCCAGCAGCGCAACCGGGACCCCCACTCCGGCCTACGAGCAGTACTTC CASSATGTPTPAYEQYF . TRBJ2-7 TRBV9 .
TGTGCCTGGAGTGTAAAGGTTAGCGGGGGCGACGAGCAGTACTTC CAWSVKVSGGDEQYF TRBD2 TRBJ2-7 TRBV30 .
TGTGCCACACAGGGGGGCCCCGAAGCTTTCTTT CATQGGPEAFF TRBD1 TRBJ1-1 TRBV19 .
TGCAGTGCTAGGGGGCGAGGCCAAAGCCTAAACACTGCAGCTTTCTTT CSARGRGQSLNTAAFF . TRBJ1-1 TRBV20-1 .
TGTGCCAGCAGCCGAGTGCTTGGGCGCGTCCAGCATTTT CASSRVLGRVQHF . TRBJ1-5 TRBV4-2 .
TGTGCCAGTAGTATCTGGACGGACACAGATACGCAGTATTTT CASSIWTDTDTQYF . TRBJ2-3 TRBV19 .
TGTGCCAGCAGCTTAGTCCTAGCGGGAGGGAAGTATGAGCAGTTCTTC CASSLVLAGGKYEQFF TRBD2 TRBJ2-1 TRBV7-2 few
TGCGCCAGCAGCTTGGCCGCGGCGGAAGGCACAGATACGCAGTATTTT CASSLAAAEGTDTQYF . TRBJ2-3 TRBV5-1 many
TGTGCCAGTAGTATTGTAGATTATAGCAATCAGCCCCAGCATTTT CASSIVDYSNQPQHF . TRBJ1-5 TRBV19 .
TGTGCCACCAGTGACCTCGGTTCCAACACCGGGGAGCTGTTTTTT CATSDLGSNTGELFF . TRBJ2-2 TRBV24-1 few
TGTGCCAGCAGGGACATCGGGACAGGGTGGGCCTACGAGCAGTACTTC CASRDIGTGWAYEQYF TRBD1 TRBJ2-7 TRBV6-1 .
TGTGCCAGCAGCCAAGGGACAGGGATGAACACTGAAGCTTTCTTT CASSQGTGMNTEAFF TRBD1 TRBJ1-1 TRBV4-2 many
TGTGCCAGCAGCGCACTTGGGCGGGGGGACGAGCAGTACTTC CASSALGRGDEQYF TRBD2 TRBJ2-7 TRBV9 .
TGTGCCAGCAGTTACCCGGGCCGGCCGGGAAATCAGCCCCAGCATTTT CASSYPGRPGNQPQHF . TRBJ1-5 TRBV6-2/TRBV6-3 many
TGTGCCAGCAGTATAGCGGGAGGGCTTATCGGGGAGCTGTTTTTT CASSIAGGLIGELFF TRBD2 TRBJ2-2 TRBV12-3/TRBV12-4 .
TGCGCCAGCAGCCAACGCTACGGATTAGCGGGAGGGCCTGGCGGGGAGCTGTTTTTT CASSQRYGLAGGPGGELFF TRBD2 TRBJ2-2 TRBV4-1 .
TGTGCCAGCAGTCAATCCGAGTGGAATGAGCAGTTCTTC CASSQSEWNEQFF . TRBJ2-1 TRBV5-6 .
TGTGCCAGCAGCCCATGGACTAGCGGGGACTACGAGCAGTACTTC CASSPWTSGDYEQYF TRBD2 TRBJ2-7 TRBV7-2 many
TGCGCCAGCAGCCAAGAGATAGCGGGGGCCAGCACAGATACGCAGTATTTT CASSQEIAGASTDTQYF TRBD2 TRBJ2-3 TRBV4-3 many